This T cell receptor (beta chain) was found in a study of blood T cell repertoires in COVID-19. Study-level information: There were acute and convalescent COVID-19 samples, and they came from the United States, Italy and Spain.

In the original analysis: Cell counts per sample came from amplifying reference gene primers. Data came from immunoSEQ multiplex PCR; TCRdb stores just in-frame clones and leaves some out. The DNA gave D and trimming, while V, J and clone size come from that table. The sample has 9,500 to 15,000 clones; 73% are singletons. The V gene's germline CDR1 is MNHEY and CDR2 SMNVEV (reference sequence). V lost 8 bases to trimming and J lost 6 bases, with 14 bases between them. The CDR3 runs 12 residues. The chain links TRBV27 to TRBJ2-7; TRBD2 is a possible D gene (7 bases). The sample consisted of peripheral blood. The clonotype comes from a human donor in a cohort sampled during active COVID-19. CDR3 coding DNA: TGTGCCAGCGGCCGGGGAGGGGGCGAGCAGTACTTC. It encodes CASGRGGGEQYF.